The clone carrying this T cell receptor beta chain was observed a few times. Its antigen is as yet unknown. This CDR3 comprises 13 residues. Germline lookup yields CDR1 KGHSH and CDR2 LQKENI. With 2 bases removed from V and 5 bases from J, the gap between germline ends came to 9 bases. Sequencing was designed to attain a depth spanning 1 in 200,000 to 1 in 1 million T cells. Produced via immunoSEQ multiplex PCR; TCRdb's table is partial and in-frame only. The data contain about 300,000 clones, around 76% of them singletons. The data stem from a study of cytotoxic CD8 clonotypes in ibrutinib-treated CLL. Broader study findings: Clonality increased with ibrutinib response but returned toward baseline at progression. T-cell clonality at baseline went above that of age-matched healthy donors and rose and fell with circulating CD8+ T-cell counts.

The rearrangement joins TRBV18 to TRBJ2-5; no firm D call. The sequenced sample was PBMCs, obtained at disease progression, from a patient treated with ibrutinib. This clonotype was sampled from a human donor with chronic lymphocytic leukemia. The CDR3: CASSPETRETQYF. The CDR3 nucleotides read TGTGCCAGCTCACCAGAGACGAGGGAGACCCAGTACTTC. Together with reference TRBV18 and TRBJ2-5, the CDR3 gives the full variable domain: NAGVMQNPRHLVRRRGQEARLRCSPMKGHSHVYWYRQLPEEGLKFMVYLQKENIIDESGMPKERFSAEFPKEGPSILRIQQVVRGDSAAYFCASSPETRETQYFGPGTRLLVL.